The sequence of this TCR beta chain was determined in a study of T cell repertoires in cytomegalovirus infection. TCRdb reprocessed the reads via MiXCR and lists one record per CDR3 protein. The sample shows roughly 500,000 distinct CDR3 sequences, approximately 16% of them seen only once. In this sample, this clonotype turned up a few times. Its antigen is not identified. Looked up from germline, CDR1 is LGHDT and CDR2 is YNNKEL (reference sequence). This CDR3 is built from 16 residues. Losses at the gene ends were 3 bases for V and 2 bases for J; bases not matched to a gene: 9. Study results and caveats: Summed frequency of public TCR beta families distinguished CMV carriers with the relevant HLA. Ex vivo responses were dominated by HLA-C-restricted CMV-specific TCR beta clonotypes.

The sample comprised CD8+ T cells from PBMCs. The V gene is TRBV3-1, the J gene TRBJ2-5; 7 bases agree with TRBD2. This receptor was obtained from a human donor in good health (CMV status not recorded). Some clones in this sample may be carry-over from other donors' samples. The CDR3 loop reads CASSQVISGGQETQYF. As DNA, the CDR3 is TGTGCCAGCAGCCAGGTTATCTCGGGGGGACAAGAGACCCAGTACTTC.